The rows below give T cell receptor beta chains drawn from one sample of a study of blood T cell repertoires in COVID-19. Libraries were prepared by immunoSEQ multiplex PCR; TCRdb keeps only in-frame clonotypes and omits some of them. The sample yields about 420,000 clones, about 90% seen once. Source material: peripheral blood. The origin of the receptors is a man aged 18 to 30 with COVID-19, enrolled during active disease. Each CDR3 is given with its conserved first and last residue. The D gene is left open where the match is weak. Not all rows give a size; the values are once, few, many and, for expanded clones, a class.

cdr3_nt cdr3_aa j_call d_call v_call clone_size
TGTGCCAGCAGTCGCTCCGGGACTAGCGGAGATACGCAGTATTTT CASSRSGTSGDTQYF TRBJ2-3 TRBD2 TRBV6-5 -
TGTGCCAGCAGCCCAGCGTGGGAGAGGAGAGGCTACACCTTC CASSPAWERRGYTF TRBJ1-2 - TRBV7-8 -
TGTGCCAGCAGCTTATCATCCGGGAACACTGAAGCTTTCTTT CASSLSSGNTEAFF TRBJ1-1 - TRBV11-2 -
TGCGCCAGCAGCTCCGGGGAGGAGCTGTTTTTT CASSSGEELFF TRBJ2-2 - TRBV5-1 once
TGCGCCAGCAGCTTGTTGACAGGGGAGTCGTACGAGCAGTACTTC CASSLLTGESYEQYF TRBJ2-7 TRBD1 TRBV5-1 -
TGCGCCAGCAGCTTGGCCAATGAGGGGGTGGCCAATGAGCAGTTCTTC CASSLANEGVANEQFF TRBJ2-1 - TRBV5-1 many
TGTGCCAGCAGACTCGGAGAGAGCGGCACGCAGTATTTT CASRLGESGTQYF TRBJ2-3 - TRBV2 -
TGCGCCAGCAGCGCACTAGCGAACTACAATGAGCAGTTCTTC CASSALANYNEQFF TRBJ2-1 TRBD2 TRBV10-1 -
TGTGCCAGCAGCTTTGCTAGCGGGAGGTACAATGAGCAGTTCTTC CASSFASGRYNEQFF TRBJ2-1 TRBD2 TRBV5-6 -
TGTGCCAGCAGCTCCATTATGATAGGGGCCTCCTACGAGCAGTACTTC CASSSIMIGASYEQYF TRBJ2-7 - TRBV7-9 -
TGTGCCAGCAGTTACAACCTAGCGGGACCCTACAATGAGCAGTTCTTC CASSYNLAGPYNEQFF TRBJ2-1 TRBD2 TRBV6-5 -
TGTGCCAGCAGTTTCGGACAGGGGTATGGCTACACCTTC CASSFGQGYGYTF TRBJ1-2 TRBD1 TRBV28 once
TGCGCCAGCAGCCCCAGTCCGGGTTCCTACGAGCAGTACTTC CASSPSPGSYEQYF TRBJ2-7 - TRBV4-1 -
TGTGCTAGTGGTTTATCCATTTCTGGAAACACCATATATTTT CASGLSISGNTIYF TRBJ1-3 - TRBV12-5 -
TGCGCCAGCAGCCGCGACTCTGATGAGCAGTTCTTC CASSRDSDEQFF TRBJ2-1 - TRBV4-1 -
TGTGCCAGTAGTTTACAGATTGCGACCTACGAGCAGTACTTC CASSLQIATYEQYF TRBJ2-7 - TRBV19 -
TGTGCCAGCAGCTTTTCTGGGGCCGGCGGGGGGCCCGTAGATACGCAGTATTTT CASSFSGAGGGPVDTQYF TRBJ2-3 TRBD2 TRBV7-2 -
TGTGCCAGCAGCCCGGGACAGATTAGCGGGAGGGCCGGGACAGATACGCAGTATTTT CASSPGQISGRAGTDTQYF TRBJ2-3 TRBD2 TRBV9 -
TGTGCCAGCTCACCACGTAGCGGGGCCAATACCCAGTACTTC CASSPRSGANTQYF TRBJ2-5 TRBD2 TRBV18 -
TGCAGTGCTAGTGTGGGGCCAGGCACAGATACGCAGTATTTT CSASVGPGTDTQYF TRBJ2-3 - TRBV20-1 once
TGTGCCAGCGGATCGGGACAGGGTTTTGGCTACGAGCAGTACTTC CASGSGQGFGYEQYF TRBJ2-7 TRBD1 TRBV6-5 once
TGTGCCAGCAGCACCACAGGGGGCGGTGGAAACACCATATATTTT CASSTTGGGGNTIYF TRBJ1-3 TRBD1 TRBV9 -
TGTGCCAGTAGTGCCGCGGGGAACACTGAAGCTTTCTTT CASSAAGNTEAFF TRBJ1-1 - TRBV19 -
TGTGCCAGCAGGACAGGGGGCATCAACACTGAAGCTTTCTTT CASRTGGINTEAFF TRBJ1-1 TRBD1 TRBV28 -
TGTGCCAGCAGTTTAGCGGGACAGTATGGCTACACCTTC CASSLAGQYGYTF TRBJ1-2 TRBD1 TRBV12-3/TRBV12-4 -
TGTGCCAGCAGTGTTACGACAGCCTCCAATCAGCCCCAGCATTTT CASSVTTASNQPQHF TRBJ1-5 - TRBV2 -
TGTGCCAGCAGTTTAGGGTCCGCGGGGGCTTGGGAGCAGTACTTC CASSLGSAGAWEQYF TRBJ2-7 - TRBV27 -
TGCGCCAGCAGTCCCATGGACAGGAATGATCAGCCCCAGCATTTT CASSPMDRNDQPQHF TRBJ1-5 TRBD1 TRBV5-1 -
TGTGCCAGCTCTACTGGGGGGGGTGGACAGCCCCAGCATTTT CASSTGGGGQPQHF TRBJ1-5 - TRBV27 -
TGTGCCAGTAGACCGGATGCGGGCTATAGCAATCAGCCCCAGCATTTT CASRPDAGYSNQPQHF TRBJ1-5 - TRBV19 -
TGCAGCACACTAGCGTACAATGAGCAGTTCTTC CSTLAYNEQFF TRBJ2-1 TRBD2 TRBV29-1 -
TGTGCCACCAGTGTAGGGGGATTCTCCTACAATGAGCAGTTCTTC CATSVGGFSYNEQFF TRBJ2-1 - TRBV24-1 -
TGCGCCAGCAGTGGGGGACTAGTGGGCGATGAGCAGTTCTTC CASSGGLVGDEQFF TRBJ2-1 TRBD2 TRBV10-1 -
TGCGCCGGAATAGGACAGCCCTATAGCAATCAGCCCCAGCATTTT CAGIGQPYSNQPQHF TRBJ1-5 - TRBV4-1 -
TGTGCCAGCAGCTATGAACTAGCGGGGTACAATGAGCAGTTCTTC CASSYELAGYNEQFF TRBJ2-1 TRBD2 TRBV13 -
TGCGCCAGCAGAGAACTAGCGATAAGCTCCTACAATGAGCAGTTCTTC CASRELAISSYNEQFF TRBJ2-1 TRBD2 TRBV10-2 -
TGCGCCAGCAGTGTCACACAGGGCCGCAATGAGCAGTTCTTC CASSVTQGRNEQFF TRBJ2-1 - TRBV10-1 -
TGTGCCAGCACCCCGACTAGCAGAGAGACCCAGTACTTC CASTPTSRETQYF TRBJ2-5 TRBD2 TRBV12-3/TRBV12-4 -
TGTGCCAGCAGCCAAGATTTGGGACAGGCACAGTACTTC CASSQDLGQAQYF TRBJ2-7 TRBD1 TRBV3-1/TRBV3-2 -
TGTGCCAGCTCGACTTCAACCGGGGAGCTGTTTTTT CASSTSTGELFF TRBJ2-2 - TRBV6-6 -